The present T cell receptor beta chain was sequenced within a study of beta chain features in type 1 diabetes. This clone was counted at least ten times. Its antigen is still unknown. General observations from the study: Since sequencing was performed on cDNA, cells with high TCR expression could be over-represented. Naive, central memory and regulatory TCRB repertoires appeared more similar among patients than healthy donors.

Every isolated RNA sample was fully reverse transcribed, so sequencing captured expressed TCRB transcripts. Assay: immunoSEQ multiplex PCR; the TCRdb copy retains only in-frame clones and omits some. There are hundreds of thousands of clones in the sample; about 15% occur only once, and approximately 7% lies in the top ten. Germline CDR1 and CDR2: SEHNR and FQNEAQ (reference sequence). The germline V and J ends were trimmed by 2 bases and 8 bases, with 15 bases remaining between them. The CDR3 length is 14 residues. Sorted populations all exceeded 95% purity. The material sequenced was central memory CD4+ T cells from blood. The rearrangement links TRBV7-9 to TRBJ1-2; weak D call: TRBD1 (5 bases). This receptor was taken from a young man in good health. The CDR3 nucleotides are TGTGCCAGCAGCTTACAGGGAGAGCAGGGCGGCTACACCTTC. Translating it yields CASSLQGEQGGYTF.